This section outlines one T cell receptor beta chain sequence together with its context. The data stem from a study of blood T cell repertoires in COVID-19. V was clipped by 7 bases and J by 1 base, with 13 bases between them. Per germline, CDR1 SGHTA and CDR2 FQGNSA. The CDR3 contains 14 residues. This table comes from immunoSEQ multiplex PCR, and its TCRdb copy is limited to in-frame clones, with some not included. The sample has a few hundred thousand clones; 88% are singletons. The sequenced sample was PBMCs or T cells enriched from blood (not recorded which). The clonotype was recovered from a woman aged 45-65 years who had recovered from COVID-19. This chain links TRBV7-2 with TRBJ1-1, with D unclear. The CDR3 coding sequence is TGTGCCAGCACTCGGGGATCGGGGAACACTGAAGCTTTCTTT. This sequence encodes CASTRGSGNTEAFF.